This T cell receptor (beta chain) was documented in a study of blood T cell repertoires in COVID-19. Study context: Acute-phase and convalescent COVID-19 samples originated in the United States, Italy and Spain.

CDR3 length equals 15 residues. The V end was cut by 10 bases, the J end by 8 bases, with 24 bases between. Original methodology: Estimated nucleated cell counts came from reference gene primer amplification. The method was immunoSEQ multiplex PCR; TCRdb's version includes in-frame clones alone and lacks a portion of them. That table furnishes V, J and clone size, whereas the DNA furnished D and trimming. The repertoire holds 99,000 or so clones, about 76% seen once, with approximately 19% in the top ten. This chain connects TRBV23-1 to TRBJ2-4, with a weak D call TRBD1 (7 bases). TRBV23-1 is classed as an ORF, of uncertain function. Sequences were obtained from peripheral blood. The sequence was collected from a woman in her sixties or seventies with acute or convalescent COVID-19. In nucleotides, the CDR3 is TGCGCCACTCTCGTCAGGGGGGTTTACCAAGACATTCAGTACTTC. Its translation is CATLVRGVYQDIQYF.